This is a list of T cell receptor beta chains from one sample in a study of identical twins. Each CDR3 protein is one row after TCRdb ran MiXCR on the 5' RACE reads. The sample shows a few hundred thousand distinct CDR3 sequences, about 8% of them seen only once. In addition, the sample was reused for a study of yellow fever vaccine responses in identical twins.

Sequencing input: CD8+ T cells sorted from blood. The receptors originated from a woman aged 18-29 years in good health. Both conserved end residues are part of each CDR3. Fields, in order: clone size, J gene, D gene, V gene, CDR3 protein, CDR3 DNA. A D gene is named only where the DNA matches it firmly. The size field is filled for only some rows; it gives once, few, many or a size class.

.,TRBJ2-7,TRBD1,TRBV5-1,CASSSSGQGAYEQYF,TGCGCCAGCAGCTCATCCGGACAGGGGGCCTACGAGCAGTACTTC
many,TRBJ2-7,.,TRBV7-9,CASSPRGGGVTYEQYF,TGTGCCAGCAGCCCCAGGGGTGGAGGGGTGACCTACGAGCAGTACTTC
.,TRBJ2-7,.,TRBV18,CASSPYLVGWHEQYF,TGTGCCAGCTCACCATATTTAGTGGGTTGGCACGAGCAGTACTTC
many,TRBJ2-3,TRBD2,TRBV6-1,CASTAGVADTQYF,TGTGCCAGCACGGCGGGGGTTGCAGATACGCAGTATTTT
.,TRBJ2-2,TRBD2,TRBV12-5,CASGLALAGDDTGELFF,TGTGCTAGTGGTTTGGCCCTAGCGGGTGACGACACCGGGGAGCTGTTTTTT
many,TRBJ1-1,.,TRBV12-3/TRBV12-4,CASRALMNTEAFF,TGTGCCAGCAGAGCCTTAATGAACACTGAAGCTTTCTTT
few,TRBJ2-5,.,TRBV29-1,CSVDRGHFQETQYF,TGCAGCGTTGACCGTGGGCACTTCCAAGAGACCCAGTACTTC
.,TRBJ1-1,.,TRBV5-1,CASSGPDRNTEAFF,TGCGCCAGCAGCGGCCCAGACCGGAACACTGAAGCTTTCTTT
.,TRBJ2-3,TRBD2,TRBV4-3,CASSQNASGWVTDTQYF,TGCGCCAGCAGCCAAAACGCTAGCGGGTGGGTCACAGATACGCAGTATTTT
many,TRBJ2-7,.,TRBV10-1,CASSDRLSGQYF,TGCGCCAGCAGTGATCGACTGAGTGGGCAGTACTTC
.,TRBJ2-1,TRBD2,TRBV2,CASRDPVPGLVSNEQFF,TGTGCCAGCAGGGACCCGGTCCCGGGACTAGTTTCCAATGAGCAGTTCTTC
.,TRBJ2-5,.,TRBV23-1,CASSPTRGIWDQETQYF,TGCGCCAGCAGTCCTACCAGGGGTATTTGGGATCAAGAGACCCAGTACTTC
few,TRBJ1-5,TRBD1,TRBV6-2/TRBV6-3,CASISTGHGNQPQHF,TGTGCCAGCATTTCGACAGGGCATGGCAATCAGCCCCAGCATTTT
many,TRBJ2-1,.,TRBV12-3/TRBV12-4,CASSFSRGGDEQFF,TGTGCCAGCAGTTTCTCCAGGGGAGGGGATGAGCAGTTCTTC
.,TRBJ2-7,.,TRBV4-3,CASSQDSVSGNEQYF,TGCGCCAGCAGCCAAGATAGCGTATCGGGGAACGAGCAGTACTTC
many,TRBJ2-7,.,TRBV7-2,CASSFATSYEQYF,TGTGCCAGCAGCTTTGCTACCTCCTACGAGCAGTACTTC
few,TRBJ1-1,.,TRBV28,CASRYMTGMAEAFF,TGTGCCAGCAGATATATGACAGGAATGGCAGAAGCTTTCTTT
.,TRBJ1-2,.,TRBV6-2/TRBV6-3,CASSYEWVYGYTF,TGTGCCAGCAGTTACGAGTGGGTCTATGGCTACACCTTC
.,TRBJ2-7,TRBD2,TRBV3-1,CASSQGGSWSYEQYF,TGTGCCAGCAGCCAAGGCGGGAGTTGGTCCTACGAGCAGTACTTC
many,TRBJ2-7,.,TRBV6-1,CASGDRPYEQYF,TGTGCCAGCGGTGACAGGCCCTACGAGCAGTACTTC
few,TRBJ1-2,TRBD1,TRBV27,CASSLRAGGYGYTF,TGTGCCAGCAGTTTAAGGGCAGGGGGCTATGGCTACACCTTC
.,TRBJ1-1,.,TRBV15,CATRESRQLNTEAFF,TGTGCCACCAGGGAATCGAGGCAGTTGAACACTGAAGCTTTCTTT
.,TRBJ2-3,.,TRBV7-9,CASSSTIDTQYF,TGTGCCAGCAGCTCCACCATAGATACGCAGTATTTT
few,TRBJ2-1,.,TRBV4-2,CASSQQRVSGEQFF,TGTGCCAGCAGCCAGCAGCGGGTTTCTGGTGAGCAGTTCTTC
.,TRBJ2-3,TRBD2,TRBV3-1,CASSQDPSGTSGVTDTQYF,TGTGCCAGCAGCCAAGATCCGTCGGGGACTAGCGGGGTCACAGATACGCAGTATTTT
few,TRBJ2-3,.,TRBV7-9,CASSLGGAGDTQYF,TGTGCCAGCAGCTTAGGGGGGGCCGGAGATACGCAGTATTTT
.,TRBJ2-6,.,TRBV29-1,CSVVSGRGFSGANVLTF,TGCAGCGTTGTATCAGGCAGGGGTTTTTCTGGGGCCAACGTCCTGACTTTC
.,TRBJ2-3,TRBD2,TRBV29-1,CSVWGLAGGPSTDTQYF,TGCAGCGTTTGGGGACTAGCGGGAGGGCCTTCCACAGATACGCAGTATTTT
.,TRBJ1-1,.,TRBV7-2,CASSPEINTEAFF,TGTGCCAGCAGCCCCGAGATCAACACTGAAGCTTTCTTT
few,TRBJ1-2,TRBD1,TRBV24-1,CATSDWTGDGYTF,TGTGCCACCAGTGACTGGACAGGGGATGGCTACACCTTC
many,TRBJ2-3,.,TRBV5-4,CASSLLGRKTDTQYF,TGTGCCAGCAGTTTGCTCGGTCGGAAGACAGATACGCAGTATTTT
.,TRBJ2-1,.,TRBV11-2,CASSAPVSRGGGHEQFF,TGTGCCAGCAGCGCACCGGTCTCGCGGGGTGGGGGGCATGAGCAGTTCTTC
.,TRBJ2-3,TRBD1,TRBV2,CASSVETGGIDTQYF,TGTGCCAGCAGTGTGGAGACAGGGGGCATAGATACGCAGTATTTT
few,TRBJ2-1,.,TRBV4-2,CASSPVEQGPNNEQFF,TGTGCCAGCAGCCCCGTGGAACAGGGCCCCAACAATGAGCAGTTCTTC
few,TRBJ2-4,TRBD2,TRBV7-9,CASTPGGENIQYF,TGTGCCAGCACTCCGGGGGGGGAAAACATTCAGTACTTC
many,TRBJ1-1,TRBD1,TRBV7-9,CASSAPGAGGPEAFF,TGTGCCAGCAGCGCGCCCGGGGCAGGGGGGCCCGAAGCTTTCTTT
many,TRBJ2-1,TRBD1,TRBV27,CASSQGQEGYNEQFF,TGTGCCAGCAGCCAGGGACAGGAGGGATACAATGAGCAGTTCTTC
many,TRBJ1-5,TRBD1,TRBV27,CASSSIQGAQPQHF,TGTGCCAGCAGTTCCATACAGGGGGCTCAGCCCCAGCATTTT
.,TRBJ1-1,TRBD1,TRBV27,CASSIGQGLFTEAFF,TGTGCCAGCAGCATAGGACAGGGACTTTTCACTGAAGCTTTCTTT
.,TRBJ2-7,TRBD2,TRBV7-8,CASSSSLGGLLEEQYF,TGTGCCAGCAGCTCTTCTCTGGGGGGGTTGTTGGAGGAGCAGTACTTC
many,TRBJ2-1,TRBD1,TRBV24-1,CATSDRQGSLLDNEQFF,TGTGCCACCAGTGACCGACAGGGTTCGCTTTTGGACAATGAGCAGTTCTTC
.,TRBJ2-1,.,TRBV19,CASSSPAREDNEQFF,TGTGCCAGTAGTTCCCCGGCCAGGGAGGACAATGAGCAGTTCTTC
.,TRBJ2-2,.,TRBV4-3,CASSQESRVLFTGELFF,TGCGCCAGCAGCCAAGAATCGAGAGTCCTATTCACCGGGGAGCTGTTTTTT
few,TRBJ2-5,TRBD2,TRBV5-1,CASSSGLAGEHQETQYF,TGCGCCAGCAGCTCCGGACTAGCGGGGGAACACCAAGAGACCCAGTACTTC
many,TRBJ2-1,TRBD1,TRBV7-9,CASSRLGAGGYNEQFF,TGTGCCAGCAGCCGTCTGGGGGCAGGGGGTTACAATGAGCAGTTCTTC
few,TRBJ2-7,.,TRBV20-1,CSATQGGDIEYEQYF,TGCAGTGCTACACAGGGAGGGGACATTGAATACGAGCAGTACTTC
many,TRBJ1-1,.,TRBV4-2,CASSQDPGRTAFF,TGTGCCAGCAGCCAAGATCCAGGTCGGACAGCTTTCTTT
.,TRBJ2-2,.,TRBV27,CASSKNPPGELFF,TGTGCCAGCAGTAAGAACCCCCCCGGGGAGCTGTTTTTT
few,TRBJ2-1,.,TRBV6-4,CASRPRNEQFF,TGTGCCAGCAGACCCAGGAATGAGCAGTTCTTC
many,TRBJ2-5,TRBD2,TRBV12-3/TRBV12-4,CASSLGLAAETQYF,TGTGCCAGCAGTTTGGGACTAGCCGCAGAGACCCAGTACTTC